Listed here are 12 T cell receptor beta chains from one sample, sequenced in a study of blood T cell repertoires in COVID-19. Sequencing used immunoSEQ multiplex PCR; TCRdb keeps in-frame clones, though not all of them. The sample includes hundreds of thousands of clones, around 87% of them seen just once. Sequenced material: PBMCs or T cells enriched from blood (not recorded which). The receptors were gathered from a man younger than 35 who had recovered from COVID-19.

The chain has TRBV7-2 and TRBJ1-5; D is ambiguous. This CDR3 has 14 residues. Between the trimmed V and J ends, which lost 1 base and 4 bases, there was a span of 8 bases. Germline assignment: CDR1 SGHTA and CDR2 FQGNSA. CDR3 in amino acids: CASSLGLQNQPQHF. In DNA form, the CDR3 reads TGTGCCAGCAGCTTAGGGCTCCAGAATCAGCCCCAGCATTTT.

The genes are TRBV7-9 and TRBJ1-3, with D possibly matching TRBD1 (6 bases). CDR1 is SEHNR, CDR2 FQNEAQ, per germline (reference sequence). The CDR3 extends over 16 amino acids. Trimming shortened V by 5 bases and J by 0 bases, and 14 bases separated the two germline ends. CDR3 in amino acids: CASSGGQFPSGNTIYF. CDR3 nucleotides: TGTGCCAGCAGCGGCGGACAGTTTCCCTCTGGAAACACCATATATTTT.

This chain links TRBV28 with TRBJ1-2, with 12 bases fitting TRBD1. J gave up 8 bases and V 6 bases, and 10 bases lay outside the gene matches. The CDR3 loop spans 15 amino acids. In germline, CDR1 is MDHEN, CDR2 SYDVKM. The CDR3 loop reads CASSSSGTGGEGYTF. In DNA form, the CDR3 reads TGTGCCAGCAGCTCCTCCGGGACAGGGGGCGAAGGCTACACCTTC.

This clone showed up just once. The chain recombines TRBV18 with TRBJ2-1; maybe TRBD2 (5 bases). There are 17 residues in the CDR3. Trimming left V 0 bases short and J 3 bases short, with 15 bases between. Germline V gene lookup returns CDR1 KGHSH and CDR2 LQKENI. CDR3 coding DNA: TGTGCCAGCTCACCACCGTTAGCTAGCCAGGACTACAATGAGCAGTTCTTC. Amino acids: CASSPPLASQDYNEQFF.

As to this clone: One end of the junction varies from germline; a read error may be responsible. The rearrangement joins TRBV15 to TRBJ1-5, with 8 bases matching TRBD1. The germline V gene encodes CDR1 LNHNV and CDR2 YYDKDF (reference sequence). The CDR3 has 15 residues. In nucleotides, the CDR3 is TGTGCCACCAGCCGAGACAGGGGATGGGATCAGCCCCAGCATTTT. Residues: CATSRDRGWDQPQHF.

The chain employs TRBV7-9 and TRBJ2-5, with D hard to call. The germline CDR1 and CDR2 sequences are SEHNR and FQNEAQ (reference sequence). The CDR3 is 14 residues long. Between the trimmed V and J ends, which lost 5 bases and 2 bases, there was a span of 12 bases. CDR3 in DNA: TGTGCCAGCAGCGCCCGACTGAATCAAGAGACCCAGTACTTC. This encodes CASSARLNQETQYF.

The chain carries TRBV19 and TRBJ2-5; 15 bases fit TRBD2. Trimming cost V 5 bases and J 4 bases; bases outside gene matches: 17. CDR3 size: 20 residues. Germline V lookup: CDR1 LNHDA, CDR2 SQIVND (reference sequence). CDR3 nucleotide sequence: TGTGCCAGTAGTCGCAGTCTCCCGGGACTAGCGGGAGGTACCGGAGAGACCCAGTACTTC. Translation: CASSRSLPGLAGGTGETQYF. Full variable domain (remainder filled in from reference TRBV19 and TRBJ2-5): DGGITQSPKYLFRKEGQNVTLSCEQNLNHDAMYWYRQDPGQGLRLIYYSQIVNDFQKGDIAEGYSVSREKKESFPLTVTSAQKNPTAFYLCASSRSLPGLAGGTGETQYFGPGTRLLVL.

The chain employs TRBV3-1 (or the pseudogene TRBV3-2) and TRBJ1-5, with a tentative D call TRBD1 (6 bases). CDR1 and CDR2 from the germline V gene are LGHDT and YNNKEL (reference sequence). Deletions cut 1 base from V and 0 bases from J, with 13 bases between. CDR3 length: 17 residues. The CDR3 region is CASSQGGGHYSNQPQHF. The CDR3 nucleotides read TGTGCCAGCAGCCAAGGGGGGGGACACTATAGCAATCAGCCCCAGCATTTT.

J is TRBJ2-2 and V is TRBV27, with D uncertain. The germline gives CDR1 MNHEY, CDR2 SMNVEV (reference sequence). Trimming left V 7 bases short and J 1 base short, with 7 bases between. CDR3 size: 13 residues. Here the CDR3 reads CASMKRNTGELFF. The CDR3 DNA reads TGTGCCAGCATGAAGAGGAACACCGGGGAGCTGTTTTTT.

The chain combines TRBV18 with TRBJ2-7; 7 bases are shared with TRBD1. The germline V gene encodes CDR1 KGHSH and CDR2 LQKENI. J was trimmed by 6 bases and V by 6 bases; bases with no gene match: 17. The CDR3 sequence is 16 residues long. The DNA of the CDR3 is TGTGCCAGCTCCACGGGTTTTAGACAGGGAAATGGCGAGCAGTACTTC. Protein: CASSTGFRQGNGEQYF.

J is TRBJ2-3 and V is TRBV7-2; D gene uncertain. Trimming pared 0 bases from V and 4 bases from J, leaving 14 bases between. The CDR3 runs to 16 residues. The germline V gene has CDR1 SGHTA and CDR2 FQGNSA. This CDR3 is CASSLAWAPSADTQYF. CDR3 nucleotide sequence: TGTGCCAGCAGCTTAGCCTGGGCGCCGTCCGCAGATACGCAGTATTTT.

The chain couples TRBV3-1 (or the pseudogene TRBV3-2) to TRBJ2-3, with D tentatively TRBD2 (6 bases). This CDR3 has 12 amino acids. CDR1 is LGHDT and CDR2 is YNNKEL in the germline V gene (reference sequence). V was trimmed by 3 bases and J by 9 bases, leaving 10 bases between them. Here the CDR3 DNA reads TGTGCCAGCAGCCAGACCGGGGGAACGCAGTATTTT. Protein: CASSQTGGTQYF.